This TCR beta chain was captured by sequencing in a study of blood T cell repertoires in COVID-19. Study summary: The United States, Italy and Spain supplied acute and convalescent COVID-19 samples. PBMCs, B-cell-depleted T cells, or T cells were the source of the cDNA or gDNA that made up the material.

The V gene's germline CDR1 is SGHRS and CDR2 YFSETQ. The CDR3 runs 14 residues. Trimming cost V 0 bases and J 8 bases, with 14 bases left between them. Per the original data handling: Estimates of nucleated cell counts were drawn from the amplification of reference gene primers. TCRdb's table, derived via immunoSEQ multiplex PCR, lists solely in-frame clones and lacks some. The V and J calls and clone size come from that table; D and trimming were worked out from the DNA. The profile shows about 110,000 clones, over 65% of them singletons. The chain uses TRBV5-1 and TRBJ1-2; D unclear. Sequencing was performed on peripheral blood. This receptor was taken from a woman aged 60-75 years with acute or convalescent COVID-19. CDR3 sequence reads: CASSLVPGQRGYTF. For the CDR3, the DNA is TGCGCCAGCAGCTTGGTGCCAGGCCAAAGAGGCTACACCTTC.